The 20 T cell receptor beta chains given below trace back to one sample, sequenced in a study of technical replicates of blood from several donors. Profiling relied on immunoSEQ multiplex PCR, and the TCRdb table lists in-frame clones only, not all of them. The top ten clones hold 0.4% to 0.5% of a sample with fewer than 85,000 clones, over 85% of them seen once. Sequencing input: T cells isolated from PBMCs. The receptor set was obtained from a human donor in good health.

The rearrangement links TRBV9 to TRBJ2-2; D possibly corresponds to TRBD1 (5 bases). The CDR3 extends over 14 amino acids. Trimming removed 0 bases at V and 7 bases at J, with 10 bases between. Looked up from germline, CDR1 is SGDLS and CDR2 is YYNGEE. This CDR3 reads CASSVDPGIGELFF. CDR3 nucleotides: TGTGCCAGCAGCGTAGACCCAGGGATCGGGGAGCTGTTTTTT.

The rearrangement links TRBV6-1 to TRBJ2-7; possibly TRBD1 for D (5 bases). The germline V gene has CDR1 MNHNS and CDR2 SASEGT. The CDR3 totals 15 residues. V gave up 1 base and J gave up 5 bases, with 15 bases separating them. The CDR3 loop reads CASSEDPTGRDEQYF. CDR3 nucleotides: TGTGCCAGCAGTGAAGATCCTACAGGAAGGGACGAGCAGTACTTC.

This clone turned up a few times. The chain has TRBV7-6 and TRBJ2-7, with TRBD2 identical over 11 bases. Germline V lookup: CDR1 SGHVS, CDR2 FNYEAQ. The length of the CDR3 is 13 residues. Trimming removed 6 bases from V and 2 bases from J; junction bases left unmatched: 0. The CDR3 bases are TGTGCCAGCAGTAGCGGGAGGGCCTACGAGCAGTACTTC. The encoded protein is CASSSGRAYEQYF.

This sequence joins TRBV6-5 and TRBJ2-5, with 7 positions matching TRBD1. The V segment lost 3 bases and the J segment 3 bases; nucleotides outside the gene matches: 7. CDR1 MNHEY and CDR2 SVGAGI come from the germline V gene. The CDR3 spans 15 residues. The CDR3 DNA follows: TGTGCCAGCAGTTATACGAGTACAGGGGAAGAGACCCAGTACTTC. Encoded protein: CASSYTSTGEETQYF.

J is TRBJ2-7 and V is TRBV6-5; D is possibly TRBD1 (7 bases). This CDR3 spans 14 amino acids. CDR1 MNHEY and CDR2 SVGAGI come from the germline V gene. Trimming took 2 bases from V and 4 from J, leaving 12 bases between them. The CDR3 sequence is CASSYDREVYEQYF. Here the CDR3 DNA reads TGTGCCAGCAGTTACGACAGGGAGGTGTACGAGCAGTACTTC.

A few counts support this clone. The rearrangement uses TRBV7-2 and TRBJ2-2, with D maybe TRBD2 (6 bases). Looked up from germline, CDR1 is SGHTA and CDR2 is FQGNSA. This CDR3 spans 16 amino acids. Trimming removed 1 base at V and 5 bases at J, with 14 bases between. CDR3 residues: CASSLEVSGVTGELFF. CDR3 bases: TGTGCCAGCAGCTTAGAGGTTAGCGGTGTTACCGGGGAGCTGTTTTTT.

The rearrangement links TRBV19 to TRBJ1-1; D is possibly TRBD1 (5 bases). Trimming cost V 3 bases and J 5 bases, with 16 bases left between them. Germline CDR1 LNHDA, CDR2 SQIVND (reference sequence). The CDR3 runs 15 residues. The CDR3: CASSINPGGGTEAFF. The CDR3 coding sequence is TGTGCCAGTAGTATTAACCCCGGGGGAGGGACTGAAGCTTTCTTT.

The CDR3 region has the DNA TGCAGCGTTGGACTAGGCGCAGATACGCAGTATTTT. It yields the protein CSVGLGADTQYF. The chain uses TRBV29-1 and TRBJ2-3, with D maybe TRBD2 (6 bases). Per the germline V gene, CDR1 is SQVTM and CDR2 is ANQGSEA. The CDR3 length is 12 residues. The ends were cut back, 4 bases at V and 4 bases at J, with 9 bases in the middle.

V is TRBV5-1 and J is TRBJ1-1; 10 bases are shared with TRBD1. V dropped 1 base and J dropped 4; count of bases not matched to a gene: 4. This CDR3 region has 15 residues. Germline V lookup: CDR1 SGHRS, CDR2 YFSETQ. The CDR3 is CASSLSRTGGTEAFF. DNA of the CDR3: TGCGCCAGCAGCTTGTCCAGGACAGGGGGCACTGAAGCTTTCTTT.

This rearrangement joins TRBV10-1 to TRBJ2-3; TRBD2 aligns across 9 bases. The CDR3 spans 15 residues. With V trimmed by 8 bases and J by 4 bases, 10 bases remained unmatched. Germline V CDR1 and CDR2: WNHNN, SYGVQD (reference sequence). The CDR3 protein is CASAPRVAGADTQYF. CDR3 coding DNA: TGCGCCAGCGCCCCTAGGGTAGCGGGAGCAGATACGCAGTATTTT.

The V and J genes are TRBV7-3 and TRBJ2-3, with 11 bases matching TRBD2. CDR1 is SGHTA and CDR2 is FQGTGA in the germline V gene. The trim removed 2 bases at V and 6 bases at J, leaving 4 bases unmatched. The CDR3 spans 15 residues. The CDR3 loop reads CASSLVAGGGDTQYF. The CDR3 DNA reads TGTGCCAGCAGCTTAGTAGCGGGAGGGGGGGATACGCAGTATTTT.

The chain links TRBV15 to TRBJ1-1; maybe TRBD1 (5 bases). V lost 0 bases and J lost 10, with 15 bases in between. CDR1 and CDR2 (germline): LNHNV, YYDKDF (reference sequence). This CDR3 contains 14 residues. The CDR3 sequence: CATSRDASPRGAFF. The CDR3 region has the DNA TGTGCCACCAGCAGAGATGCCAGCCCTAGGGGAGCTTTCTTT.

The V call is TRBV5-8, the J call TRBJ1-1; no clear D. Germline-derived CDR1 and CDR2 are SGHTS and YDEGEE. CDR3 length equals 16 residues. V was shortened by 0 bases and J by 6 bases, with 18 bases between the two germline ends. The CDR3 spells CASSLAGIRRVPEAFF. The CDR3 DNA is TGTGCCAGCAGCTTGGCCGGTATACGGCGGGTCCCTGAAGCTTTCTTT. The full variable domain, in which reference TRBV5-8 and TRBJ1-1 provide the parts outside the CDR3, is EAGVTQSPTHLIKTRGQQATLRCSPISGHTSVYWYQQALGLGLQFLLWYDEGEERNRGNFPPRFSGRQFPNYSSELNVNALELEDSALYLCASSLAGIRRVPEAFFGQGTRLTVV.

This chain's CDR3 is CASSLEQELSGNTIYF. The CDR3 DNA reads TGTGCCAGCAGCTTAGAACAGGAGCTTTCTGGAAACACCATATATTTT. V is TRBV7-9 and J is TRBJ1-3; D might be TRBD1 (5 bases). Germline assignment: CDR1 SEHNR and CDR2 FQNEAQ (reference sequence). This CDR3 has 16 residues. The V gene lost 1 base and the J gene lost 1 base, with 11 bases spanning the gap. The complete variable domain, with remaining parts taken from reference TRBV7-9 and TRBJ1-3, reads DTGVSQNPRHKITKRGQNVTFRCDPISEHNRLYWYRQTLGQGPEFLTYFQNEAQLEKSRLLSDRFSAERPKGSFSTLEIQRTEQGDSAMYLCASSLEQELSGNTIYFGEGSWLTVV.

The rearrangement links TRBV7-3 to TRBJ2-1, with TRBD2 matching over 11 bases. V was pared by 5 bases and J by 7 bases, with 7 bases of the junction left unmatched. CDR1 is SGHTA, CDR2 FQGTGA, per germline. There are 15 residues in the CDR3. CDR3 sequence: CASSLGLAALNEQFF. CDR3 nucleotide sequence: TGTGCCAGCAGCCTGGGACTAGCGGCCTTGAATGAGCAGTTCTTC.

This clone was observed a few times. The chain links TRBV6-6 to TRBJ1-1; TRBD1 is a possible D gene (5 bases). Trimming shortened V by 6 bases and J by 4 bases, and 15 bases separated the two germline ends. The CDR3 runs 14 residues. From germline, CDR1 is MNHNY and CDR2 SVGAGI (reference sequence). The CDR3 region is CASRSTDLSTEAFF. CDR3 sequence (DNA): TGTGCCAGCAGATCGACAGATCTGAGCACTGAAGCTTTCTTT.

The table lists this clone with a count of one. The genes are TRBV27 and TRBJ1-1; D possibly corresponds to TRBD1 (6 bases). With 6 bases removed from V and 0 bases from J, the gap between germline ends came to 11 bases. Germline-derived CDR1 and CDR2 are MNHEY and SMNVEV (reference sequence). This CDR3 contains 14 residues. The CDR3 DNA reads TGTGCCAGCAGGATTCAGGGGCTGAACACTGAAGCTTTCTTT. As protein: CASRIQGLNTEAFF.

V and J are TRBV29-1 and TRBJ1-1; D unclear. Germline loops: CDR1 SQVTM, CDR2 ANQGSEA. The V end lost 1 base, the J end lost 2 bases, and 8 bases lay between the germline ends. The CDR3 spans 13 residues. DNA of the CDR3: TGCAGCGTTGAAGGGCAGGCTAACACTGAAGCTTTCTTT. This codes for CSVEGQANTEAFF. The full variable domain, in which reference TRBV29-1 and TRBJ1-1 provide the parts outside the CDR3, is SAVISQKPSRDICQRGTSLTIQCQVDSQVTMMFWYRQQPGQSLTLIATANQGSEATYESGFVIDKFPISRPNLTFSTLTVSNMSPEDSSIYLCSVEGQANTEAFFGQGTRLTVV.

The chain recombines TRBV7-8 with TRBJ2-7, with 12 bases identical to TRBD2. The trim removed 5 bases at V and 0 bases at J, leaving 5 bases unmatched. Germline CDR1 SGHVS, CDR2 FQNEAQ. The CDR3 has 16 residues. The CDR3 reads CASSPGTSGPSYEQYF. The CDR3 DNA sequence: TGTGCCAGCAGCCCCGGGACTAGCGGGCCCTCCTACGAGCAGTACTTC.

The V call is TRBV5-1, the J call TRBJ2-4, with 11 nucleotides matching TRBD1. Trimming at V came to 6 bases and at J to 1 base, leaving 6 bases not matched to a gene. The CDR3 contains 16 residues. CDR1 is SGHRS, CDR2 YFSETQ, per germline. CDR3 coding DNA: TGCGCCAGCACCCGGACAGGGGGCATGGCCAAAAACATTCAGTACTTC. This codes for CASTRTGGMAKNIQYF.